Listed here are 15 T cell receptor beta chains from one sample, sequenced in a study of blood T cell repertoires in COVID-19. Clones were read by immunoSEQ multiplex PCR, and TCRdb kept only the in-frame ones, dropping some. The sample lists about 360,000 clones, less than 90% seen once, with about 7.1% in the top ten. Sequencing was carried out using peripheral blood. The receptors stem from a woman in her fifties or sixties with COVID-19, enrolled during active disease.

This chain uses TRBV15 with TRBJ2-3; no definite D call. The germline V gene encodes CDR1 LNHNV and CDR2 YYDKDF (reference sequence). CDR3 length: 15 residues. Deletions cut 0 bases from V and 2 bases from J, with 9 bases between. In nucleotides, the CDR3 is TGTGCCACCAGCAGAGATCCGCTCTACACAGATACGCAGTATTTT. It encodes CATSRDPLYTDTQYF. The whole variable domain, remainder taken from reference TRBV15 and TRBJ2-3, is DAMVIQNPRYQVTQFGKPVTLSCSQTLNHNVMYWYQQKSSQAPKLLFHYYDKDFNNEADTPDNFQSRRPNTSFCFLDIRSPGLGDTAMYLCATSRDPLYTDTQYFGPGTRLTVL.

The table lists this clone with a count of one. This sequence joins TRBV19 and TRBJ2-2; TRBD1 might be the D (5 bases). V was clipped by 5 bases and J by 3 bases, with 10 bases between them. Germline CDR1 is LNHDA and CDR2 is SQIVND (reference sequence). The CDR3 is 14 residues long. For the CDR3, the DNA is TGTGCCAGTAGTCGAAAACAGGACACCGGGGAGCTGTTTTTT. This translates into CASSRKQDTGELFF.

The chain joins TRBV6-5 to TRBJ2-7; D may be TRBD2 (6 bases). With 2 bases removed from V and 6 bases from J, the gap between germline ends came to 14 bases. The length of the CDR3 is 14 residues. The V gene's germline CDR1 is MNHEY and CDR2 SVGAGI. This CDR3 is CASSYEPRGFEQYF. CDR3 in DNA: TGTGCCAGCAGTTACGAACCTCGGGGGTTCGAGCAGTACTTC.

The rearrangement joins TRBV5-1 to TRBJ2-3; the D gene is possibly TRBD2 (6 bases). Germline V CDR1 and CDR2: SGHRS, YFSETQ. CDR3 length equals 15 residues. The V and J ends lost 4 bases and 1 base respectively, with 13 bases between them. The CDR3 DNA reads as TGCGCCAGCAGCCCGAGCCCGGGGGGCACAGATACGCAGTATTTT. Translation gives CASSPSPGGTDTQYF.

The rearrangement joins TRBV6-5 to TRBJ2-3; D not resolved. Germline assignment: CDR1 MNHEY and CDR2 SVGAGI. The CDR3 spans 14 residues. Trimming removed 0 bases from V and 4 bases from J, with 8 bases in between. The DNA of the CDR3 is TGTGCCAGCAGTTACTCGGCTCCGTCAGATACGCAGTATTTT. Translated: CASSYSAPSDTQYF.

The rearrangement uses TRBV20-1 and TRBJ2-7; D gene ambiguous. Germline lookup yields CDR1 DFQATT and CDR2 SNEGSKA (reference sequence). The V gene lost 0 bases and the J gene lost 5 bases, with 5 bases spanning the gap. The CDR3 runs 11 residues. As DNA, the CDR3 is TGCAGTGCTAGAGATACGGACGAGCAGTACTTC. Amino acids: CSARDTDEQYF.

V and J are TRBV7-9 and TRBJ2-1; 7 nucleotides match TRBD2. After removal of 7 bases from V and 8 bases from J, the junction contained 5 bases not matched to a gene. Per the germline V gene, CDR1 is SEHNR and CDR2 is FQNEAQ (reference sequence). CDR3 size: 12 residues. For the CDR3, the DNA is TGTGCCAGCATGGGGAGGGGTCATGAGCAGTTCTTC. This translates into CASMGRGHEQFF. The whole variable domain, filled in from reference TRBV7-9 and TRBJ2-1, reads DTGVSQNPRHKITKRGQNVTFRCDPISEHNRLYWYRQTLGQGPEFLTYFQNEAQLEKSRLLSDRFSAERPKGSFSTLEIQRTEQGDSAMYLCASMGRGHEQFFGPGTRLTVL.

The chain couples TRBV7-9 to TRBJ1-1, with D uncertain. The V and J ends lost 4 bases and 10 bases respectively, with 13 bases between them. Germline CDR1 reads SEHNR; CDR2 reads FQNEAQ (reference sequence). The CDR3 spans 12 residues. CDR3 protein: CASSSSAIIAFF. CDR3 nucleotide sequence: TGTGCCAGCAGCTCGTCCGCGATCATAGCTTTCTTT.

V is TRBV9 and J is TRBJ1-1; D unclear. Germline V gene data show CDR1 as SGDLS and CDR2 as YYNGEE. V was pared by 2 bases and J by 3 bases, with 5 bases between. The CDR3 has 12 residues. CDR3 residues: CASSVQDTEAFF. The CDR3 coding sequence is TGTGCCAGCAGCGTTCAGGACACTGAAGCTTTCTTT.

The chain carries TRBV4-3 and TRBJ2-3; D not certain. Germline V gives CDR1 LGHNA, CDR2 YSLEER. CDR3 length: 16 amino acids. V was clipped by 0 bases and J by 4 bases, with 14 bases between them. The CDR3 here is CASSQDDPARADTQYF. The CDR3 DNA follows: TGCGCCAGCAGCCAAGACGACCCAGCTCGGGCAGATACGCAGTATTTT.

The V gene is TRBV19, the J gene TRBJ1-1; TRBD1 aligns across 9 bases. The CDR3 loop spans 16 amino acids. V trimming: 7 bases; J trimming: 3 bases; junction bases outside the gene matches: 12. In germline, CDR1 is LNHDA, CDR2 SQIVND (reference sequence). CDR3 DNA: TGTGCCAGTATCAAACAGGGGGCGCTATGGGACACTGAAGCTTTCTTT. This sequence encodes CASIKQGALWDTEAFF.

The chain is built from TRBV5-1 and TRBJ2-7, with 7 bases that match TRBD1. V dropped 1 base and J dropped 2; count of bases not matched to a gene: 9. Germline assignment: CDR1 SGHRS and CDR2 YFSETQ. The CDR3 totals 16 residues. CDR3 coding DNA: TGCGCCAGCAGCTTGACGTCCGGGACAGAAACCTACGAGCAGTACTTC. Protein: CASSLTSGTETYEQYF.

The chain combines TRBV10-1 with TRBJ2-1, with 8 bases fitting TRBD2. Germline V gene sequence: CDR1 WNHNN, CDR2 SYGVQD (reference sequence). V gave up 5 bases and J gave up 0 bases; unmatched junction bases: 3. This CDR3 has 15 residues. The CDR3 region has the DNA TGCGCCAGCAGTACCGGGGGGGCCTCCTACAATGAGCAGTTCTTC. It specifies CASSTGGASYNEQFF.

This chain joins TRBV5-4 and TRBJ2-2; maybe TRBD1 (7 bases). V gave up 4 bases and J gave up 2 bases, with 15 bases separating them. Germline loops: CDR1 SGHNT, CDR2 YYREEE (reference sequence). There are 16 residues in the CDR3. The CDR3 bases are TGTGCCAGCAGCCAGGGCGGGACAGCCAACACCGGGGAGCTGTTTTTT. Amino acid sequence: CASSQGGTANTGELFF. Together with reference TRBV5-4 and TRBJ2-2, the CDR3 gives the full variable domain: ETGVTQSPTHLIKTRGQQVTLRCSSQSGHNTVSWYQQALGQGPQFIFQYYREEENGRGNFPPRFSGLQFPNYSSELNVNALELDDSALYLCASSQGGTANTGELFFGEGSRLTVL.

The CDR3 sequence is CASSPGDRGREKLFF. In DNA form, the CDR3 reads TGTGCCAGCTCACCGGGGGACAGGGGGCGAGAAAAACTGTTTTTT. The chain has TRBV18 and TRBJ1-4; 12 bases are a match to TRBD1. CDR3 length: 15 residues. V was pared by 3 bases and J by 8 bases, with 4 bases of the junction left unmatched. Germline V gene sequence: CDR1 KGHSH, CDR2 LQKENI.